A selection of T cell receptor beta chains follows, all from one sample in a study of cytomegalovirus exposure and HLA in healthy donors. Using immunoSEQ multiplex PCR, the repertoire was profiled, and TCRdb retains in-frame clones only, with some absent. The table includes 150,000 to 200,000 clones, 79% detected once. The specimen sequenced was PBMCs. These receptors were obtained from a woman aged 45-60 years in good health and CMV-seronegative. Each CDR3 is given with its conserved first and last residue. A D gene is named only where the DNA matches it firmly. Clone size is given for some rows only: seen once, a few or many times, or a class if the clone is expanded.

D	V	size	J	DNA	CDR3
.	TRBV6-5	.	TRBJ1-1	TGTGCCAGCAGTTCCCCCAGGGGACTGAACACTGAAGCTTTCTTT	CASSSPRGLNTEAFF
.	TRBV2	.	TRBJ2-3	TGTGCCAGCAGTGAATCGCGGGCGATGATAGGGACAGATACGCAGTATTTT	CASSESRAMIGTDTQYF
TRBD2	TRBV19	.	TRBJ2-1	TGTGCCAGTAGTATCGGGGGGTTGCCCTACAATGAGCAGTTCTTC	CASSIGGLPYNEQFF
.	TRBV6-1	.	TRBJ1-5	TGTGCCAGCAGTGAAGCCTTTGGGGGGAAGCAGCCCCAGCATTTT	CASSEAFGGKQPQHF
TRBD1	TRBV19	few	TRBJ2-3	TGTGCCAGTAGTACCGGGGACAGGGGGGGAGGCACAGATACGCAGTATTTT	CASSTGDRGGGTDTQYF
TRBD1	TRBV30	once	TRBJ1-2	TGTGCCTGGACGGGGCGAGGGACAGGGAGCGGCTACACCTTC	CAWTGRGTGSGYTF
TRBD1	TRBV7-6	.	TRBJ2-7	TGTGCCAGCAGCTTCGGGACAGGGGGAACATTTTCCTACGAGCAGTACTTC	CASSFGTGGTFSYEQYF
.	TRBV9	.	TRBJ1-4	TGTGCCAGCAGCGCGGACGAGGGTAGTGAAAAACTGTTTTTT	CASSADEGSEKLFF
TRBD1	TRBV4-3	.	TRBJ1-1	TGCGCCAGCAGCCAAAGACGGTTGCGGGACAGGGAAGCTTTCTTT	CASSQRRLRDREAFF
TRBD1	TRBV4-1	.	TRBJ2-7	TGCGCCAGCAGCCAAGAAGGACAGGGCTACGAGCAGTACTTC	CASSQEGQGYEQYF
TRBD1	TRBV15	.	TRBJ1-4	TGTGCCACCAGCAGAGGCCCAGGGGGCGCGGGTAATGAAAAACTGTTTTTT	CATSRGPGGAGNEKLFF
.	TRBV28	.	TRBJ1-6	TGTGCCAGCAGTTCAACAGGGAGAAGCTCCTATAATTCACCCCTCCACTTT	CASSSTGRSSYNSPLHF
.	TRBV27	once	TRBJ2-3	TGTGCCAGCAGTTTGAGGGACTGGGGCACAGATACGCAGTATTTT	CASSLRDWGTDTQYF
.	TRBV2	once	TRBJ2-3	TGTGCCAGCAGTGAGATTGCCTCCGGGACATCTAGCACAGATACGCAGTATTTT	CASSEIASGTSSTDTQYF
.	TRBV28	.	TRBJ1-1	TGTGCCAGCAGAGGGGTCCCCATGAACACTGAAGCTTTCTTT	CASRGVPMNTEAFF
TRBD1	TRBV7-9	few	TRBJ2-5	TGTGCCGGGGACAGGGGGAAGGAGACCCAGTACTTC	CAGDRGKETQYF
TRBD1	TRBV10-3	.	TRBJ1-1	TGTGCCATCAGAGCAGTAACAGGGGGAGGAACTGAAGCTTTCTTT	CAIRAVTGGGTEAFF
.	TRBV13	few	TRBJ1-1	TGTGCCAGCAGCTTACAAGGGGCGGGAGAAGCTTTCTTT	CASSLQGAGEAFF
TRBD1	TRBV18	.	TRBJ1-5	TGTGCCAGCTCACCTGTCAGGGGGGAGCAGCCCCAGCATTTT	CASSPVRGEQPQHF
.	TRBV11-2	few	TRBJ1-5	TGTGCCAGCAGCTTAGTTCCAGTTCAGCCCCAGCATTTT	CASSLVPVQPQHF
.	TRBV4-1	.	TRBJ2-7	TGCGCCAGCAGCCAAGATCGCGGGAATCTGGGGTACGAGCAGTACTTC	CASSQDRGNLGYEQYF
.	TRBV7-2	.	TRBJ2-3	TGTGCCAGCAGCCGTGGTGAGGCGGGTGCAGATACGCAGTATTTT	CASSRGEAGADTQYF
.	TRBV5-6	.	TRBJ1-5	TGTGCCAGCAGCCCGGGGGGGGATCCTAGCAATCAGCCCCAGCATTTT	CASSPGGDPSNQPQHF
.	TRBV29-1	.	TRBJ2-2	TGCAGCGTTGAAAAAGCGAGTGGAAGCGGGACCGGGGAGCTGTTTTTT	CSVEKASGSGTGELFF
.	TRBV4-3	.	TRBJ2-5	TGCGCCAGCAGCCAAGATCCTAACAGACAAGAGACCCAGTACTTC	CASSQDPNRQETQYF
.	TRBV9	once	TRBJ1-6	TGTGCCAGCAGCGTAGGGAGTTCACCCCTCCACTTT	CASSVGSSPLHF
.	TRBV4-2	.	TRBJ1-2	TGTGCCAGCAGCCAAGAAGGGGACACGTTCGGCTATGGCTACACCTTC	CASSQEGDTFGYGYTF